Each of the 6 T cell receptor beta chains below was sequenced from the same sample in a study of T and B cells in COVID-19 patients. From blood, about 240-550 ng of genomic DNA served as TRB template. BIOMED2 TRB-A/B primer pools were used in multiplex TRB PCR. TCRdb recomputed calls from the multiplex PCR reads with MiXCR, one row per CDR3 protein. The table records around 30,000 distinct CDR3 sequences, 32% of them present only once. Sequencing used blood. These TCRs come from a human donor who had recovered from COVID-19.

Regarding this clonotype: One end of the junction does not line up with germline, which may come from a read error. This sequence joins TRBV4-2 and TRBJ2-1; 7 nucleotides line up with TRBD2. Germline V gene lookup returns CDR1 LGHNA and CDR2 YNFKEQ. CDR3 size: 16 residues. CDR3 nucleotide sequence: TGCGCCAGCAGCCAAGGCGGCGGGAGAAAGTACAATGAGCAGTTCTTC. It specifies CASSQGGGRKYNEQFF.

CDR3 in amino acids: CASSSAGGGTDTQYF. The CDR3 DNA follows: TGTGCCAGCAGTTCCGCTGGGGGGGGCACAGATACGCAGTATTTT. The rearrangement joins TRBV6-5 to TRBJ2-3; 7 bases map to TRBD2. Germline V gives CDR1 MNHEY, CDR2 SVGAGI. The length of the CDR3 is 15 residues. The V and J ends lost 4 bases and 1 base, in that order; junction bases with no gene match: 5.

The chain has TRBV5-6 and TRBJ2-5; maybe TRBD2 (7 bases). CDR1 SGHDT and CDR2 YYEEEE come from the germline V gene. This CDR3 is built from 13 residues. V lost 0 bases and J lost 5, with 8 bases in between. CDR3 in DNA: TGTGCCAGCAGCTTGGAGGGGGGGGAGACCCAGTACTTC. Encoded protein: CASSLEGGETQYF. The whole variable domain, remainder taken from reference TRBV5-6 and TRBJ2-5, is DAGVTQSPTHLIKTRGQQVTLRCSPKSGHDTVSWYQQALGQGPQFIFQYYEEEERQRGNFPDRFSGHQFPNYSSELNVNALLLGDSALYLCASSLEGGETQYFGPGTRLLVL.

This clonotype is labeled medium-sized. The chain uses TRBV29-1 and TRBJ2-3, with D possibly being TRBD1 (7 bases). Germline V lookup: CDR1 SQVTM, CDR2 ANQGSEA. The CDR3 is 14 residues long. The germline V and J ends were trimmed by 7 bases and 4 bases, with 18 bases remaining between them. The CDR3 spells CSASRGEVADTQYF. CDR3 nucleotides: TGCAGCGCAAGCAGGGGGGAAGTAGCAGATACGCAGTATTTT.

This clonotype was seen more than once but under ten times. V usage is TRBV12-3 or TRBV12-4 and J usage is TRBJ1-1, with TRBD1 matching 7 bases. The CDR3 is made up of 15 amino acids. The V gene end was trimmed by 5 bases and the J gene end by 10 bases; junction bases not matched to a gene: 16. The CDR3 loop reads CASSARQGSHQAAFF. As DNA, the CDR3 is TGTGCCAGCAGTGCCCGACAGGGATCCCACCAAGCAGCTTTCTTT.

The chain recombines TRBV18 with TRBJ1-2; a weak D match, TRBD1 (6 bases). The V end lost 2 bases, the J end lost 7 bases, and 23 bases lay between the germline ends. The CDR3 length is 17 residues. Germline-derived CDR1 and CDR2 are KGHSH and LQKENI. In DNA form, the CDR3 reads TGTGCCAGCTCACCATACGAACAGGGTCTGACTGGGGTTGGCTACACCTTC. Its translation: CASSPYEQGLTGVGYTF.